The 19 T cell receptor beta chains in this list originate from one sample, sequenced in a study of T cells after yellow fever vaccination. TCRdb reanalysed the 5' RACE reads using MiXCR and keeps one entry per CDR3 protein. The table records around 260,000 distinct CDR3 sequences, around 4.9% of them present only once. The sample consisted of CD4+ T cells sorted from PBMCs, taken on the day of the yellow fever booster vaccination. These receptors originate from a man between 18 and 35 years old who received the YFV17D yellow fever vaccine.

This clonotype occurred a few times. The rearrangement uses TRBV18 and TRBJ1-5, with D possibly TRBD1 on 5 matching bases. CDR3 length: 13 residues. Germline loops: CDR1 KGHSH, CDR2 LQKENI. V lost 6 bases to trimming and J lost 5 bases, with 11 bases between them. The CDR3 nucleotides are TGTGCCAGCTCTGACTTGGGGGATCAGCCCCAGCATTTT. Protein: CASSDLGDQPQHF. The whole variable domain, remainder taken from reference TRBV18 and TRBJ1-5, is NAGVMQNPRHLVRRRGQEARLRCSPMKGHSHVYWYRQLPEEGLKFMVYLQKENIIDESGMPKERFSAEFPKEGPSILRIQQVVRGDSAAYFCASSDLGDQPQHFGDGTRLSIL.

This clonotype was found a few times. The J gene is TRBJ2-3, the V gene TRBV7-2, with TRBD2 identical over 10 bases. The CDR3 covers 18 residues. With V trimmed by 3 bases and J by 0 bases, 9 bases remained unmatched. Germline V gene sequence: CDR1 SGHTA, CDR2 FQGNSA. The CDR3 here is CASSFSPSGGASTDTQYF. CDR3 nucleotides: TGTGCCAGCAGCTTTAGTCCTAGCGGGGGAGCTAGCACAGATACGCAGTATTTT.

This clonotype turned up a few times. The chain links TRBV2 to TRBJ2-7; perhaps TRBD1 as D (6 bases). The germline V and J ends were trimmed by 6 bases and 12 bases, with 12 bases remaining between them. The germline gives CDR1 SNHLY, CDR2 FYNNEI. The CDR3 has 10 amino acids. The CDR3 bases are TGTGCCAGCAGGGCAGGGGCGGTGTACGTC. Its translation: CASRAGAVYV.

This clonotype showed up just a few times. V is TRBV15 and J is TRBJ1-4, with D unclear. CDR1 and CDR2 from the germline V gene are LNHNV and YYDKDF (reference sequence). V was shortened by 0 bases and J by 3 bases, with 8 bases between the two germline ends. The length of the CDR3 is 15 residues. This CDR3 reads CATSRDGKANEKLFF. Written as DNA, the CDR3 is TGTGCCACCAGCAGAGATGGGAAAGCTAATGAAAAACTGTTTTTT.

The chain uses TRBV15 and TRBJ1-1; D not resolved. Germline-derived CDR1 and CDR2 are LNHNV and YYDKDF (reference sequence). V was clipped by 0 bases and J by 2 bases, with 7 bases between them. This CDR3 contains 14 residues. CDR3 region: CATSRDRANTEAFF. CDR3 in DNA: TGTGCCACCAGCAGAGATAGGGCCAACACTGAAGCTTTCTTT.

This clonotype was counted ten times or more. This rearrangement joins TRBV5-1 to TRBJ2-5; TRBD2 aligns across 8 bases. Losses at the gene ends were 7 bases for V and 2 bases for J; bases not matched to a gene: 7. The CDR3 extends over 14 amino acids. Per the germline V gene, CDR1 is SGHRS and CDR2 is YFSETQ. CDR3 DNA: TGCGCCAGCCGACCGGGAGGGCGGCAAGAGACCCAGTACTTC. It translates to CASRPGGRQETQYF.

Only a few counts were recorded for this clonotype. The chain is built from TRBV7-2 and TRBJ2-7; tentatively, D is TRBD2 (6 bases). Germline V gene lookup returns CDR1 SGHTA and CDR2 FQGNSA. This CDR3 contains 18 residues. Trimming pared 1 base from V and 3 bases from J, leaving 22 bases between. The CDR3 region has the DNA TGTGCCAGCAGCTTAGAGCGGTTCCGGGCGGGGCCAAACTACGAGCAGTACGTC. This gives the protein CASSLERFRAGPNYEQYV.

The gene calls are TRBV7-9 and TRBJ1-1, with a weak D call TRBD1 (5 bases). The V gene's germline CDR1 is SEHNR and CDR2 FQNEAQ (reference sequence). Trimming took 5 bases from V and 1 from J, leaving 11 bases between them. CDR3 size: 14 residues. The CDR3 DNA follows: TGTGCCAGCAGCCGAAACCAGGGGAACACTGAAGCTTTCTTT. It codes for CASSRNQGNTEAFF.

The CDR3 nucleotides are TGTGCCACCAGCAGAGATCCGGGAGCCTCTGGAAACACCATATATTTT. Its translation is CATSRDPGASGNTIYF. The chain combines TRBV15 with TRBJ1-3; D unresolved. The V and J ends lost 0 bases and 0 bases respectively, with 9 bases between them. The CDR3 runs 16 residues. Germline V gives CDR1 LNHNV, CDR2 YYDKDF (reference sequence).

In DNA, the CDR3 is TGCAGTGCTAGCCCCCGGGGTTATAGCAATCAGCCCCAGCATTTT. This sequence encodes CSASPRGYSNQPQHF. This chain joins TRBV20-1 and TRBJ1-5; D unresolved. Germline V gene lookup returns CDR1 DFQATT and CDR2 SNEGSKA (reference sequence). The CDR3 spans 15 residues. Trimming stripped 3 bases from V and 0 bases from J, with 12 bases between.

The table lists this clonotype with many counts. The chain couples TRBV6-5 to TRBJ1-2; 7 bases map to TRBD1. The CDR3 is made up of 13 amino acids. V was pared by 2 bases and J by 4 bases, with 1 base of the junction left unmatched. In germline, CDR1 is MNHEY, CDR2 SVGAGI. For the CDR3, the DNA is TGTGCCAGCAGTTACGGACAGGTCTATGGCTACACCTTC. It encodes CASSYGQVYGYTF.

In nucleotides, the CDR3 is TGCAGTGCTAGTTCCCGCTATGGCTACACCTTC. Encoded protein: CSASSRYGYTF. The chain combines TRBV20-1 with TRBJ1-2; D ambiguous. The CDR3 covers 11 residues. V lost 3 bases, J lost 4 bases, and 6 bases lay in between. Germline-derived CDR1 and CDR2 are DFQATT and SNEGSKA (reference sequence).

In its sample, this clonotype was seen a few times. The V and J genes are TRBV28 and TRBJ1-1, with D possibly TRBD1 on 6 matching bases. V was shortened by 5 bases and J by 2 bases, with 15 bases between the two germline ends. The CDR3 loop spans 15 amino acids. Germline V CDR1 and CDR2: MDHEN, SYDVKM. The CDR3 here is CASSGPTGPNTEAFF. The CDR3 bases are TGTGCCAGCAGTGGACCGACAGGCCCTAACACTGAAGCTTTCTTT.

The CDR3 region is CASSLGAPTGTGELFF. CDR3 in DNA: TGTGCCAGCAGCTTGGGGGCCCCCACAGGAACCGGGGAGCTGTTTTTT. This chain connects TRBV5-5 to TRBJ2-2; D possibly corresponds to TRBD1 (5 bases). CDR1 and CDR2 (germline): SGHKS, YYEKEE (reference sequence). The CDR3 totals 16 residues. Trimming took off 0 bases at V and 5 bases at J, with 14 bases between the two ends.

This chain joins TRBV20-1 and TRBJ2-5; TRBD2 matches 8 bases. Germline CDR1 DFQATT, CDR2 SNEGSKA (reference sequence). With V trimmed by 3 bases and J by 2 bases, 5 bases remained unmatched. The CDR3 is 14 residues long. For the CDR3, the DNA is TGCAGTGCTAGCGGGGGGGCTCGTCAAGAGACCCAGTACTTC. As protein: CSASGGARQETQYF.

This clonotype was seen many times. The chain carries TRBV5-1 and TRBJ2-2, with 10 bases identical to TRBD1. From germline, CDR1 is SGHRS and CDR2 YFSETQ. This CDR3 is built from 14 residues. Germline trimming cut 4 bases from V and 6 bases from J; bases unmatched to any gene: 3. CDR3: CASSPGTGAGELFF. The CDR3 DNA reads TGCGCCAGCAGCCCCGGGACAGGGGCCGGGGAGCTGTTTTTT. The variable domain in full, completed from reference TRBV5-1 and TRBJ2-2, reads KAGVTQTPRYLIKTRGQQVTLSCSPISGHRSVSWYQQTPGQGLQFLFEYFSETQRNKGNFPGRFSGRQFSNSRSEMNVSTLELGDSALYLCASSPGTGAGELFFGEGSRLTVL.

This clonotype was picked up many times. In nucleotides, the CDR3 is TGTGCCAGCAGCTTAGGAGGGGGGGCCTCCTACGAGCAGTACTTC. This translates into CASSLGGGASYEQYF. This sequence joins TRBV11-2 and TRBJ2-7; D possibly corresponds to TRBD2 (7 bases). Trimming removed 1 base from V and 0 bases from J, with 10 bases in between. The CDR3 has 15 amino acids. The germline gives CDR1 SGHAT, CDR2 FQNNGV.

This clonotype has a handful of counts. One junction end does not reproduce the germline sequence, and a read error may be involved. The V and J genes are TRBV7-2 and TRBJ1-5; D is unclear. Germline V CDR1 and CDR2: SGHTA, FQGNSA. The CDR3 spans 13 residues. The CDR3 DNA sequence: TGTTCCAGCAGTCCGGACAGCAATCAGCCCCAGCATTTT. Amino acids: CSSSPDSNQPQHF.

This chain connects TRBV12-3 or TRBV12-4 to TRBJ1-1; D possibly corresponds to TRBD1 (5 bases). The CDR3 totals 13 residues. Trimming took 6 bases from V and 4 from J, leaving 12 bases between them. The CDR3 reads CASSMSGFTEAFF. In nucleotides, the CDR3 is TGTGCCAGCAGCATGTCAGGGTTCACTGAAGCTTTCTTT.